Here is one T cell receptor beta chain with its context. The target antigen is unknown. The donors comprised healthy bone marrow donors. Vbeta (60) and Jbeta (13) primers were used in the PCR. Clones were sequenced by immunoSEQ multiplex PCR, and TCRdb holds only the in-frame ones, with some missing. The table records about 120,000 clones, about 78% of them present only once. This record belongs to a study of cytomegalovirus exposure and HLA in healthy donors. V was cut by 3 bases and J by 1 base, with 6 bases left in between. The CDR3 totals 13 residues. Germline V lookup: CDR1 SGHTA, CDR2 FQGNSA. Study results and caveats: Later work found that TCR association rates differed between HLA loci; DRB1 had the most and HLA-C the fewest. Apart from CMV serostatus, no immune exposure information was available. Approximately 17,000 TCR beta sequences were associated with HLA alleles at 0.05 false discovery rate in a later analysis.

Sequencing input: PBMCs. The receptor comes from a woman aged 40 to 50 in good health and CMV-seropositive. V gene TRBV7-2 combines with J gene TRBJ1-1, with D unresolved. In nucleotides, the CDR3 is TGTGCCAGCAGCTTTACAGAGAACACTGAAGCTTTCTTT. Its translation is CASSFTENTEAFF. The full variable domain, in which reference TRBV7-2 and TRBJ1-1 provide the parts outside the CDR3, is GAGVSQSPSNKVTEKGKDVELRCDPISGHTALYWYRQSLGQGLEFLIYFQGNSAPDKSGLPSDRFSAERTGGSVSTLTIQRTQQEDSAVYLCASSFTENTEAFFGQGTRLTVV.